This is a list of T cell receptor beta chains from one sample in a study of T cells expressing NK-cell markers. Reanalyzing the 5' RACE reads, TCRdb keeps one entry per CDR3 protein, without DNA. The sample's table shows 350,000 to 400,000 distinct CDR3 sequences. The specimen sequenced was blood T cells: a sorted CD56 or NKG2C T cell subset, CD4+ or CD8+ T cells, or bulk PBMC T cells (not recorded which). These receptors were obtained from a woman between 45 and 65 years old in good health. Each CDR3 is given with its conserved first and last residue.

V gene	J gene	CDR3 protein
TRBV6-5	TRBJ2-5	CASSRTSGSGETQYF
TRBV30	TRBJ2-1	CAWSVGAGNEQFF
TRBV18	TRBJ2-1	CASSPGTSGRLEQFF
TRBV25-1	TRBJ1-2	CASSQARGQGFVSFGYTF
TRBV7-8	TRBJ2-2	CASSPWDSTGELFF
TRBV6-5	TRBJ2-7	CASSSGQSTYEQYF
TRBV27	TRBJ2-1	CASSLFSVSSYNEQFF
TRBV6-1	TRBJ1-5	CASTPSRGSNQPQHF
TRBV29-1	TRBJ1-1	CSAPAGLKAEAFF
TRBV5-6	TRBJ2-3	CASSLDRRATDTQYF
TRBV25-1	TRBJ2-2	CASSDNVEAGELFF
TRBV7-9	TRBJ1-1	CASSRTGREAFF
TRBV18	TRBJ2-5	CASSQIETGEQETQYF
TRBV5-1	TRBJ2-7	CASSFGGAASYEQYF
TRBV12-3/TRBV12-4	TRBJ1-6	CASSPFLGNSPLHF
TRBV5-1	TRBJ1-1	CASSPTNQGFGEAFF
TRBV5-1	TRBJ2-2	CASSLGLPIARGELFF
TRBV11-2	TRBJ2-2	CASSFEFGELFF
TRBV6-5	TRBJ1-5	CASSITGSQPQHF
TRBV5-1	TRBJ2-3	CASSTGGPADTQYF
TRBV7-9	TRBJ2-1	CASSLVRMSYNEQFF
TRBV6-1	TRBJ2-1	CATTGGIYEQFF
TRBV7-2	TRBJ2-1	CASSLEGPNNEQFF
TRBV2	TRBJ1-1	CASSRTYDTEAFF
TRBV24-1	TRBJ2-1	CATSALGLAGAHNEQFF
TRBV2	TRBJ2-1	CASRQTFQGQHEQFF
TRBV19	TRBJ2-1	CASSMGLAGQNEQFF
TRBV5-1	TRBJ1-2	CASSPDRGLSYGYTF
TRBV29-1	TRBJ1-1	CSVIGVQNTEAFF
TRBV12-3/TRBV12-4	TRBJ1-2	CASRGRGYYGYTF
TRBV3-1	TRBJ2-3	CASSQVTGRADTQYF
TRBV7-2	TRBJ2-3	CASSLTSRSDTQYF
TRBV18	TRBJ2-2	CASARLANQNTGELFF
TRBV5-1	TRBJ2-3	CASSIYSGSLGADTQYF
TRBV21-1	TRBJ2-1	CASNTAGTEHNEQFF
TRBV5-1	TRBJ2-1	CASGTDSYNEQFF
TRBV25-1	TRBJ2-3	CASSEWRLPDLRTSTDTQYF
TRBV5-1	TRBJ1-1	CASSLAGGQNTEAFF
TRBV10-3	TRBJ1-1	CATRAGNTEAFF
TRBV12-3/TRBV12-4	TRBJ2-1	CASSLLVGASGEQFF
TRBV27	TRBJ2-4	CASSLRVGVSKNIQYF
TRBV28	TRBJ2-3	CASSLNRGGDTQYF
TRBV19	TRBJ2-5	CASRKVGLKTETQYF
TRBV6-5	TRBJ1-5	CASAEGRNQPQHF
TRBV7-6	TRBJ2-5	CASSTTGTGRAQYF
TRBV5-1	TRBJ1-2	CASSFQGDGYTF
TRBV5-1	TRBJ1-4	CASSSDGNNEKLFF
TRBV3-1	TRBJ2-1	CASSRRRDNEQFF
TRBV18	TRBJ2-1	CASSPRTPGLAASNEQFF